This T cell receptor beta chain comes out of a study of blood T cell repertoires in COVID-19. Overall study: The study drew acute and convalescent COVID-19 samples from the United States, Italy and Spain.

Original data processing: How many nucleated cells were present was estimated from reference gene primer amplification. The table came from immunoSEQ multiplex PCR; TCRdb's copy has only in-frame clones and leaves some out. The DNA was the basis for D and trimming; V, J and clone size are from that table. In the table there are around 62,000 clones, more than 75% of which are singletons. Germline V gene sequence: CDR1 GTSNPN, CDR2 SVGIG (reference sequence). The CDR3 is made up of 11 amino acids. V dropped 7 bases and J dropped 5 bases, with 9 bases sitting between them. The chain carries TRBV30 and TRBJ2-1; maybe TRBD2 (5 bases). Sequenced sample: peripheral blood. This clonotype was sampled from a woman aged 55-69 years with acute or convalescent COVID-19. The CDR3 coding sequence is TGTGCCTACGGACTGGACAATGAGCAGTTCTTC. Translating gives CAYGLDNEQFF.